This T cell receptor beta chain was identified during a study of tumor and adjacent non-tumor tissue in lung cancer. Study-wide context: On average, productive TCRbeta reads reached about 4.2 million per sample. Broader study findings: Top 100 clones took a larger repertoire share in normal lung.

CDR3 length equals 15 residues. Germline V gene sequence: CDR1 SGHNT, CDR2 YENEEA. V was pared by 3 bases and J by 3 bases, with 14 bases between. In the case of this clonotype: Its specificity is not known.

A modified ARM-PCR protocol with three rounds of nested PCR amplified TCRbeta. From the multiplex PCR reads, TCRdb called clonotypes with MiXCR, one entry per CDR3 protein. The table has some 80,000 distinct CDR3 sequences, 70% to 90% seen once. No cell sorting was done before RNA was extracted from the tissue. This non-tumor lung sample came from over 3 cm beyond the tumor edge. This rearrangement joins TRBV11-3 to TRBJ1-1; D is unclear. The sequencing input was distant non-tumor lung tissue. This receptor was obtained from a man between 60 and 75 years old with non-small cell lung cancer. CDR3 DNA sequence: TGTGCCAGCAGCTTCGCCGATACGGTCGACACTGAAGCTTTCTTT. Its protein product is CASSFADTVDTEAFF. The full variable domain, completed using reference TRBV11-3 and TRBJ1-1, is EAGVVQSPRYKIIEKKQPVAFWCNPISGHNTLYWYLQNLGQGPELLIRYENEEAVDDSQLPKDRFSAERLKGVDSTLKIQPAELGDSAVYLCASSFADTVDTEAFFGQGTRLTVV.